This T cell receptor (beta chain) was sequenced in a study of PD-1 blockade in classical Hodgkin lymphoma. The CDR3 is 13 residues long. In germline, CDR1 is LNHDA, CDR2 SQIVND (reference sequence). After removal of 7 bases from V and 6 bases from J, the junction contained 6 bases not matched to a gene. The table came from immunoSEQ multiplex PCR; TCRdb's copy has only in-frame clones and leaves some out. Here the sample spans tens of thousands of clones, approximately 82% being singletons. Each patient's relapse followed autologous stem cell transplantation, and brentuximab vedotin exposure varied. This material consisted of peripheral blood mononuclear cells (PBMCs), taken before the second cycle of nivolumab. V is TRBV19 and J is TRBJ1-5, with 7 bases fitting TRBD1. The source of this sequence is a human donor with classical Hodgkin lymphoma. This CDR3 is CASTWQGGQPQHF. Written as DNA, the CDR3 is TGTGCCAGTACCTGGCAGGGGGGTCAGCCCCAGCATTTT.